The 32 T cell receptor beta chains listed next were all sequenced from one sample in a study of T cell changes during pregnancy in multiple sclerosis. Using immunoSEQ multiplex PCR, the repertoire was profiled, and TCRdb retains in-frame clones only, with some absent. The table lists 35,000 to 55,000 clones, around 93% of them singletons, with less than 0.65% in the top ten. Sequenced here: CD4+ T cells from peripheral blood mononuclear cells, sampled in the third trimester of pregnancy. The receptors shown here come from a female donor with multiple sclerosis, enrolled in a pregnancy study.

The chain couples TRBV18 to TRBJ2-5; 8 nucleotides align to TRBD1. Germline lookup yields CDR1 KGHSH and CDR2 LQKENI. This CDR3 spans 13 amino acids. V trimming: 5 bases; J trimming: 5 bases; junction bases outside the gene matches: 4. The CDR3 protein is CASSGQGGETQYF. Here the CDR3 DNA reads TGTGCCAGCTCAGGACAGGGAGGCGAGACCCAGTACTTC.

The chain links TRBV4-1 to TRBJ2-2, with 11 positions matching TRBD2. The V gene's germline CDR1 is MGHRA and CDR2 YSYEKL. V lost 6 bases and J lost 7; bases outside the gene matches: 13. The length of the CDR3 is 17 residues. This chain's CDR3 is CASRDLFTSGGGGELFF. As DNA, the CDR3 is TGCGCCAGCAGGGACTTGTTTACTAGCGGGGGTGGCGGGGAGCTGTTTTTT.

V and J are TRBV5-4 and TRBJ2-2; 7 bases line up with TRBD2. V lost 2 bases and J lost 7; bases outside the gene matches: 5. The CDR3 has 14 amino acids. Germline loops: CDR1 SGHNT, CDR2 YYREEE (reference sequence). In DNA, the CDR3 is TGTGCCAGCAGCTTCAGCGGGACTAACGGGGAGCTGTTTTTT. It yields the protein CASSFSGTNGELFF. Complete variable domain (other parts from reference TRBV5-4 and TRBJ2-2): ETGVTQSPTHLIKTRGQQVTLRCSSQSGHNTVSWYQQALGQGPQFIFQYYREEENGRGNFPPRFSGLQFPNYSSELNVNALELDDSALYLCASSFSGTNGELFFGEGSRLTVL.

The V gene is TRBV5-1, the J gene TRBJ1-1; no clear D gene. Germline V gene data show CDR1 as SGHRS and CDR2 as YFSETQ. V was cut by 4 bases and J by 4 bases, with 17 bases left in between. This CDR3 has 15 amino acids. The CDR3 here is CASSQTSAVTTEAFF. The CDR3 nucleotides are TGCGCCAGCAGCCAGACATCGGCTGTCACCACTGAAGCTTTCTTT. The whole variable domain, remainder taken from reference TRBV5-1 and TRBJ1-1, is KAGVTQTPRYLIKTRGQQVTLSCSPISGHRSVSWYQQTPGQGLQFLFEYFSETQRNKGNFPGRFSGRQFSNSRSEMNVSTLELGDSALYLCASSQTSAVTTEAFFGQGTRLTVV.

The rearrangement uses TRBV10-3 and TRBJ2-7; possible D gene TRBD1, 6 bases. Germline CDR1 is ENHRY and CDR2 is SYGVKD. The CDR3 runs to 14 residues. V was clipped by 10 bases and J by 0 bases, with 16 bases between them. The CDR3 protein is CATTSTGSSYEQYF. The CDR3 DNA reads TGTGCCACCACCTCCACAGGGAGCTCCTACGAGCAGTACTTC.

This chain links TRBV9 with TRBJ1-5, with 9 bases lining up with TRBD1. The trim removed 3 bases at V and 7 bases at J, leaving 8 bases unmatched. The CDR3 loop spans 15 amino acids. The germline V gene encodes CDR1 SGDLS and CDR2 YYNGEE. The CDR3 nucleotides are TGTGCCAGCAGCGCCGGGACAGGGTTAAGACAGCCCCAGCATTTT. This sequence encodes CASSAGTGLRQPQHF.

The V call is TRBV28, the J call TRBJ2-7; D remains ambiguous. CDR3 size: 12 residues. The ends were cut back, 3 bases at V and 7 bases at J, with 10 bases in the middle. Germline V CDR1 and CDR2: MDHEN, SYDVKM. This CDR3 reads CASSFFPQEQYF. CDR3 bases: TGTGCCAGCAGTTTTTTCCCGCAGGAGCAGTACTTC.

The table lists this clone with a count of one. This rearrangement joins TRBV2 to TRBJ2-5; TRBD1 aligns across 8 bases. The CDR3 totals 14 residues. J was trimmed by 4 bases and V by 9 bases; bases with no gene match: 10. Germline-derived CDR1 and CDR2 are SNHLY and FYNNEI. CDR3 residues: CARGTGGVGETQYF. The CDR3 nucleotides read TGTGCCAGGGGGACAGGAGGGGTGGGAGAGACCCAGTACTTC.

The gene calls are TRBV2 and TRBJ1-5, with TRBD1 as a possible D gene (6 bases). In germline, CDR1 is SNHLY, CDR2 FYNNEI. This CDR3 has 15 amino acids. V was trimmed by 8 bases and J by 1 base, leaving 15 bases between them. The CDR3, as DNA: TGTGCCAGCGGACCCGGGACACTAAGCAATCAGCCCCAGCATTTT. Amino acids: CASGPGTLSNQPQHF.

CDR3 in amino acids: CASSRERGFYEQYF. The CDR3 DNA sequence: TGTGCCAGCAGCCGGGAGCGGGGGTTCTACGAGCAGTACTTC. The rearrangement joins TRBV14 to TRBJ2-7; 8 bases agree with TRBD2. V dropped 4 bases and J dropped 3; count of bases not matched to a gene: 5. The germline V gene encodes CDR1 SGHDN and CDR2 FVKESK. This CDR3 has 14 amino acids.

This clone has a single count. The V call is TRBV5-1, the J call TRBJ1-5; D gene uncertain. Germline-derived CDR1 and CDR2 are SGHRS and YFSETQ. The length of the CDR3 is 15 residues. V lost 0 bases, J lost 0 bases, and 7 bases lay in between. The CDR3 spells CASSLAGNSNQPQHF. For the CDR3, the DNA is TGCGCCAGCAGCTTGGCCGGTAATAGCAATCAGCCCCAGCATTTT.

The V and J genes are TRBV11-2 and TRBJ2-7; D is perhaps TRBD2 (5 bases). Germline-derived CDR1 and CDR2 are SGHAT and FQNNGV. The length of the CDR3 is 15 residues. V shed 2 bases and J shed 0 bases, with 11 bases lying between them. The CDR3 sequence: CASSLHIGSSYEQYF. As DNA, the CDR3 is TGTGCCAGCAGCTTACATATTGGGAGCTCCTACGAGCAGTACTTC. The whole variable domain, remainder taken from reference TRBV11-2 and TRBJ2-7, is EAGVAQSPRYKIIEKRQSVAFWCNPISGHATLYWYQQILGQGPKLLIQFQNNGVVDDSQLPKDRFSAERLKGVDSTLKIQPAKLEDSAVYLCASSLHIGSSYEQYFGPGTRLTVT.

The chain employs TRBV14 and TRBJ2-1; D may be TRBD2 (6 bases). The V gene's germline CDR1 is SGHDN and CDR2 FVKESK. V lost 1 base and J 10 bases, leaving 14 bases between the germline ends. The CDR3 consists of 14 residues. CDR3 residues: CASSQAGVAVEQFF. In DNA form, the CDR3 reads TGTGCCAGCAGCCAAGCTGGAGTAGCGGTCGAGCAGTTCTTC.

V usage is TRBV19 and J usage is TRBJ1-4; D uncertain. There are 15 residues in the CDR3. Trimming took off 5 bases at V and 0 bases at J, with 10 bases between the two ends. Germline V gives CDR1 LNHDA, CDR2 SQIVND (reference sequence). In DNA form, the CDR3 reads TGTGCCAGTAGTTCCACCGCGACAACTAATGAAAAACTGTTTTTT. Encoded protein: CASSSTATTNEKLFF.

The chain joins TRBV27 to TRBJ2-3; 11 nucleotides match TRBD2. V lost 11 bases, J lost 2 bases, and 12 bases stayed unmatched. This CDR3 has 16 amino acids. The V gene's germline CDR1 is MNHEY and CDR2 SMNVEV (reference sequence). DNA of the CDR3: TGTGCCGGCACTTCCGGGACTAGCGGTTACACAGATACGCAGTATTTT. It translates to CAGTSGTSGYTDTQYF.

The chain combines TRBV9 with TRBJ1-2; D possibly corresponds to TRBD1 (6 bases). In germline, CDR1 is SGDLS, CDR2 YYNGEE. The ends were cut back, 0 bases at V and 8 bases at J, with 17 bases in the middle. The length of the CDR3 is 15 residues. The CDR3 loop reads CASSVEGELSIGYTF. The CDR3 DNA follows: TGTGCCAGCAGCGTAGAGGGGGAGTTGAGTATAGGCTACACCTTC.

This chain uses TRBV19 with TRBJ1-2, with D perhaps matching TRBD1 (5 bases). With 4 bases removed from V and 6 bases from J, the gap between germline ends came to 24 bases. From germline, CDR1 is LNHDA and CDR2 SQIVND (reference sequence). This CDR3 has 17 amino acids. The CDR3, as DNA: TGTGCCAGTAGTAGCGCGCTGACAGTAGGGCGCAGGGATGGCTACACCTTC. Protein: CASSSALTVGRRDGYTF.

This CDR3 is CASSPGQQETQYF. The CDR3, as DNA: TGTGCCAGCTCACCGGGACAGCAAGAGACCCAGTACTTC. The rearrangement uses TRBV18 and TRBJ2-5; TRBD1 agrees at 7 bases. Trimming cost V 3 bases and J 2 bases; bases outside gene matches: 0. From germline, CDR1 is KGHSH and CDR2 LQKENI. This CDR3 contains 13 residues.

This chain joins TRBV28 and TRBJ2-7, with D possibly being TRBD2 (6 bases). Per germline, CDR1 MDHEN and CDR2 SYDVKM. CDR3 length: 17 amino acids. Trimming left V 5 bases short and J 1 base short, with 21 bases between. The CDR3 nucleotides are TGTGCCAGCAGTCCGCATGCCCGGGACTCCGAATCCTACGAGCAGTACTTC. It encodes CASSPHARDSESYEQYF.

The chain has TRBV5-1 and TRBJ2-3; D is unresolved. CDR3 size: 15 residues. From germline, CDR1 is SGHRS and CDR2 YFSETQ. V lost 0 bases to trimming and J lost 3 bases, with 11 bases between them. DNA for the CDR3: TGCGCCAGCAGCTTGGGGCGCGGTAGTACAGATACGCAGTATTTT. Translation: CASSLGRGSTDTQYF.

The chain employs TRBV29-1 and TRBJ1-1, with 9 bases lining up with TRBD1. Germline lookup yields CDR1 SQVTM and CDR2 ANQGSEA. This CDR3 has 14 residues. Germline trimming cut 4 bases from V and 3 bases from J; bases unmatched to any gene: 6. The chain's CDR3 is CSVVGTGRDTEAFF. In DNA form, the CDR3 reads TGCAGCGTTGTTGGGACAGGGCGGGACACTGAAGCTTTCTTT.

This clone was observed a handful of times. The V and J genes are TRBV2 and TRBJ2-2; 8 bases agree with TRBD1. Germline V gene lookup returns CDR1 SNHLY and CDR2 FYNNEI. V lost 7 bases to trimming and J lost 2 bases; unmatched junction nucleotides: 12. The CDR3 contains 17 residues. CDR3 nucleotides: TGTGCCAGCAACCAGCCCAGGACAGGGCCCAACACCGGGGAGCTGTTTTTT. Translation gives CASNQPRTGPNTGELFF.

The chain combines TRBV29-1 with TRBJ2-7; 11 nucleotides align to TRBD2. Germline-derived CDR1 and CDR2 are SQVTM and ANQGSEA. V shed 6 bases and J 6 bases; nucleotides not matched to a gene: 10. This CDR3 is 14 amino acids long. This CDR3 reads CSVRTSGSLGEQYF. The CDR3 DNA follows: TGCAGCGTCCGCACTAGCGGGAGTTTGGGCGAGCAGTACTTC.

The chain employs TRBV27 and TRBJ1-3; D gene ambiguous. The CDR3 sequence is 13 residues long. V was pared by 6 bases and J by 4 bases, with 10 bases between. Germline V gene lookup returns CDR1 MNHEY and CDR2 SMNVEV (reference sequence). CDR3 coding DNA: TGTGCCAGCAGGAGGAACGCCGGAAACACCATATATTTT. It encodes CASRRNAGNTIYF.

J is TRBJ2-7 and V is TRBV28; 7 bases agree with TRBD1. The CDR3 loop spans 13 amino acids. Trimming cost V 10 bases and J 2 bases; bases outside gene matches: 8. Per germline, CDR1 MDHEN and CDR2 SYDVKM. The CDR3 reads CATLVGQAYEQYF. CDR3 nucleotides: TGTGCCACCCTAGTAGGACAGGCCTACGAGCAGTACTTC.

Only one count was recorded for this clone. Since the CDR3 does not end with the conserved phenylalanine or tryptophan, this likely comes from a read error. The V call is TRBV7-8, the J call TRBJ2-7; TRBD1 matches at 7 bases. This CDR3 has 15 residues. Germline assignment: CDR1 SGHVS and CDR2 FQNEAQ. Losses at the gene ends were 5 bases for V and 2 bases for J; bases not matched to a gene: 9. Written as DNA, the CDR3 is TGTGCCAGCAGCCTCCAGGGGGTGCCGACCTACGAGCAGTACCTC. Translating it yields CASSLQGVPTYEQYL.

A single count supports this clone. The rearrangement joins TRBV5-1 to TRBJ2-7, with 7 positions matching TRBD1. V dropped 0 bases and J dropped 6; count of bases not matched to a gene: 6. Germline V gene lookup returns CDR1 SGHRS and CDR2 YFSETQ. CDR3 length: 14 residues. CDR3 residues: CASSLGDRVGEQYF. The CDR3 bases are TGCGCCAGCAGCTTGGGAGACAGGGTTGGCGAGCAGTACTTC.

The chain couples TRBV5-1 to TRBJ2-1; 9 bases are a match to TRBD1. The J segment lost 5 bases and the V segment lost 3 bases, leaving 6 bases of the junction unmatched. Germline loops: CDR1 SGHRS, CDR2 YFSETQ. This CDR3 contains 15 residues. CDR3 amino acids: CASSWGTGSNNEQFF. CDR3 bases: TGCGCCAGCAGCTGGGGGACAGGGTCGAACAATGAGCAGTTCTTC. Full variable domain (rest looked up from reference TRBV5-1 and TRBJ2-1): KAGVTQTPRYLIKTRGQQVTLSCSPISGHRSVSWYQQTPGQGLQFLFEYFSETQRNKGNFPGRFSGRQFSNSRSEMNVSTLELGDSALYLCASSWGTGSNNEQFFGPGTRLTVL.

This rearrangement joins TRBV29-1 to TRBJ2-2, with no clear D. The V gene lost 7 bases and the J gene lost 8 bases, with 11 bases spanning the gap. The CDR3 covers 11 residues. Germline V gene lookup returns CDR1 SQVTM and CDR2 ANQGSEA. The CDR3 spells CSAGSRGELFF. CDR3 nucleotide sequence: TGCAGCGCAGGCTCAAGGGGGGAGCTGTTTTTT.

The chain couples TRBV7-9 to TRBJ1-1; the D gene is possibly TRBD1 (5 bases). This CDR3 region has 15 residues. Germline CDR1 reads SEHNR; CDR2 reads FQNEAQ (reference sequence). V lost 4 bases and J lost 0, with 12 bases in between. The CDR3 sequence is CASSSREGLNTEAFF. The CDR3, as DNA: TGTGCCAGCAGCTCCCGGGAGGGGTTGAACACTGAAGCTTTCTTT.

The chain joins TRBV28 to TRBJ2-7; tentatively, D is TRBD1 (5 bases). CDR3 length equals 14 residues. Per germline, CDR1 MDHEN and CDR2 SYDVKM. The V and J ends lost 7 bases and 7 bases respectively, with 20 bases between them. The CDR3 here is CASMNRKGPREQYF. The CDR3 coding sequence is TGTGCCAGCATGAATAGGAAGGGGCCGCGTGAGCAGTACTTC.

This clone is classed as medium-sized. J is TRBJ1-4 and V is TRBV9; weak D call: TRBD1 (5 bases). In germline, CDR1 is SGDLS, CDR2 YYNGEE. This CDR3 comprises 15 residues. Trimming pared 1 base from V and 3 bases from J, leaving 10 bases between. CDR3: CASSVSGRANEKLFF. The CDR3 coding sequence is TGTGCCAGCAGCGTATCAGGGAGGGCTAATGAAAAACTGTTTTTT.